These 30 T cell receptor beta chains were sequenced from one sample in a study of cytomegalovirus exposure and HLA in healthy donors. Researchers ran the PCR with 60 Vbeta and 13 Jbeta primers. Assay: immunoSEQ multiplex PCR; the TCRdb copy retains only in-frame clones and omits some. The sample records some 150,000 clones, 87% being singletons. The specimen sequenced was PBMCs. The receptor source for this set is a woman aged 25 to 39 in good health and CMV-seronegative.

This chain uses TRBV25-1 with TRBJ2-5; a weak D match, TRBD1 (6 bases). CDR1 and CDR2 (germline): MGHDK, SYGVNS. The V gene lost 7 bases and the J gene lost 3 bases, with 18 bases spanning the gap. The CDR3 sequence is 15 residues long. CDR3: CASTIQGQGKETQYF. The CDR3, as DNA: TGTGCCAGCACTATCCAGGGGCAGGGGAAAGAGACCCAGTACTTC.

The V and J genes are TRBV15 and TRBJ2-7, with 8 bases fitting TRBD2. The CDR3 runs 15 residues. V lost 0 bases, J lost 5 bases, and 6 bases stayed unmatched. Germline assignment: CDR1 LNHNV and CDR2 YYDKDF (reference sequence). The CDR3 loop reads CATSRDFAGGNEQYF. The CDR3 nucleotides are TGTGCCACCAGCAGAGATTTTGCGGGAGGCAACGAGCAGTACTTC.

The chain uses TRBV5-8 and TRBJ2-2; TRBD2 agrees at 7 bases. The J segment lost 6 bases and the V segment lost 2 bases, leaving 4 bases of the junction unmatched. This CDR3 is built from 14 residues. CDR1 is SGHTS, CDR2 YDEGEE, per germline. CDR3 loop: CASSLAGNPGELFF. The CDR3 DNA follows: TGTGCCAGCAGCTTAGCGGGGAATCCCGGGGAGCTGTTTTTT.

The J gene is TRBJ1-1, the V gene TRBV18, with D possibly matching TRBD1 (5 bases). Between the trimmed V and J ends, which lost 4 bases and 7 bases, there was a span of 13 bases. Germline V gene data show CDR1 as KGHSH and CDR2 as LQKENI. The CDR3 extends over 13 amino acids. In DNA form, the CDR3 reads TGTGCCAGCTCACGCCAGGGTAGTGGTGAAGCTTTCTTT. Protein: CASSRQGSGEAFF.

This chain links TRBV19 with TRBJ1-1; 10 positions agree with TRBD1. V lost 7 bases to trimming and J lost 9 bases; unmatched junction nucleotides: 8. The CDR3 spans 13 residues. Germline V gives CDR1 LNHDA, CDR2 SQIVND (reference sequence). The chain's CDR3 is CASTPGQGRQAFF. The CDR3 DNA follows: TGTGCCAGTACCCCGGGACAGGGGCGGCAAGCTTTCTTT.

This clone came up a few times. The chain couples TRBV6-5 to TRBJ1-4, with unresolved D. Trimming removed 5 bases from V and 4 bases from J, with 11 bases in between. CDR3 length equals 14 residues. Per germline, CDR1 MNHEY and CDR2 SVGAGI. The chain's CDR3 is CASSNNRLNEKLFF. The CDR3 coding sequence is TGTGCCAGCAGTAACAATAGACTTAATGAAAAACTGTTTTTT.

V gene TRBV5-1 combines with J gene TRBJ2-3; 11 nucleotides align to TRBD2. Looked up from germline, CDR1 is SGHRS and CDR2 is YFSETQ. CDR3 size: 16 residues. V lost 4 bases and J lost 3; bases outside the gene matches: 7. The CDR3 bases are TGCGCCAGCAGCCAATTGGCTAGCGGGGGGACAGATACGCAGTATTTT. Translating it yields CASSQLASGGTDTQYF.

CDR3 in DNA: TGTGCCAGCAGCGTAGCTGCGGGGGGTTACAATGAGCAGTTCTTC. Translation gives CASSVAAGGYNEQFF. This chain joins TRBV9 and TRBJ2-1; 8 bases line up with TRBD2. J lost 4 bases, V lost 0 bases, and 3 bases had no gene match. The CDR3 extends over 15 amino acids. The V gene's germline CDR1 is SGDLS and CDR2 YYNGEE.

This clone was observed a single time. CDR3 sequence: CASSTPPGEGLRETQYF. CDR3 sequence (DNA): TGTGCCAGCAGCACCCCGCCCGGGGAGGGTCTACGGGAGACCCAGTACTTC. The chain employs TRBV7-8 and TRBJ2-5, with 7 nucleotides matching TRBD2. Per germline, CDR1 SGHVS and CDR2 FQNEAQ. The CDR3 has 17 amino acids. V was clipped by 5 bases and J by 5 bases; unmatched bases: 17.

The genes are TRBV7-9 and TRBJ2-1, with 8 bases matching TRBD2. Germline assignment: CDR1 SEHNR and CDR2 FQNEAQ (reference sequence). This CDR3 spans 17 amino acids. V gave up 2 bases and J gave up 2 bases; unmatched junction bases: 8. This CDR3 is CASSLPPAGVTYNEQFF. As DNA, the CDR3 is TGTGCCAGCAGCTTACCCCCAGCGGGAGTAACCTACAATGAGCAGTTCTTC.

In DNA form, the CDR3 reads TGTGCCAGCGGACAGGGTAACTACGAGCAGTACTTC. This gives the protein CASGQGNYEQYF. This sequence joins TRBV7-9 and TRBJ2-7, with 8 positions matching TRBD1. The CDR3 contains 12 residues. Germline V gene sequence: CDR1 SEHNR, CDR2 FQNEAQ (reference sequence). Trimming cost V 8 bases and J 3 bases; bases outside gene matches: 3.

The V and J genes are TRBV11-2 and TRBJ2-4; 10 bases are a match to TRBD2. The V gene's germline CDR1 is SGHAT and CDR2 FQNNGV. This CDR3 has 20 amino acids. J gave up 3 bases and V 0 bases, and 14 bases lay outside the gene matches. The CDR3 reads CASSLELLAGVPGGKNIQYF. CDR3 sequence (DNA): TGTGCCAGCAGCTTAGAGCTGCTAGCGGGGGTCCCGGGGGGCAAAAACATTCAGTACTTC.

CDR3 amino acids: CASSPLAGSYNEQFF. DNA of the CDR3: TGTGCCAGCAGCCCTCTGGCGGGATCCTACAATGAGCAGTTCTTC. This chain links TRBV7-3 with TRBJ2-1; D perhaps matches TRBD2 (6 bases). V dropped 5 bases and J dropped 1 base, with 12 bases sitting between them. CDR1 and CDR2 (germline): SGHTA, FQGTGA. This CDR3 is 15 amino acids long.

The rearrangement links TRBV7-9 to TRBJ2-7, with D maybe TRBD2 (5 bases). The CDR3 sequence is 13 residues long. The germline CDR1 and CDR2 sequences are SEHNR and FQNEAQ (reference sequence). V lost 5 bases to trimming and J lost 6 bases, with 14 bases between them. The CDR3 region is CASSLDWAGEQYF. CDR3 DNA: TGTGCCAGCAGCCTGGACTGGGCGGGCGAGCAGTACTTC.

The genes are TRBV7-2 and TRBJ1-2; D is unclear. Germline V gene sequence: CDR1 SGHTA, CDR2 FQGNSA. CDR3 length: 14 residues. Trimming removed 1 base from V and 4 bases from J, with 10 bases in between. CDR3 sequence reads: CASSLVPGTYGYTF. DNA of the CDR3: TGTGCCAGCAGCTTAGTTCCGGGTACCTATGGCTACACCTTC.

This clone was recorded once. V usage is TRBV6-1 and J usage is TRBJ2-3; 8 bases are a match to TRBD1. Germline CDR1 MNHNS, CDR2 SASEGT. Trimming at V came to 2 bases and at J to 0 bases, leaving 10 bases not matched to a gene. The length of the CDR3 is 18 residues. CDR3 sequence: CASSERTGWGPSTDTQYF. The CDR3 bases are TGTGCCAGCAGTGAACGGACAGGGTGGGGCCCTAGCACAGATACGCAGTATTTT.

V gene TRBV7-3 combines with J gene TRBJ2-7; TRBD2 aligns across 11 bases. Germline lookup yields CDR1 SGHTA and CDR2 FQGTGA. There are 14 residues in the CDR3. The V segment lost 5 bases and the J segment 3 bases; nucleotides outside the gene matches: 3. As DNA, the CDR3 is TGTGCCAGCAGCCCCGGACTAGCGGGCTACGAGCAGTACTTC. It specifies CASSPGLAGYEQYF.

The CDR3 DNA reads TGTGCCAGCAGCCGAAGCAACTACGAGCAGTACTTC. Translating gives CASSRSNYEQYF. The V gene is TRBV7-2, the J gene TRBJ2-7; D unclear. The CDR3 has 12 residues. Trimming pared 5 bases from V and 3 bases from J, leaving 8 bases between. Looked up from germline, CDR1 is SGHTA and CDR2 is FQGNSA.

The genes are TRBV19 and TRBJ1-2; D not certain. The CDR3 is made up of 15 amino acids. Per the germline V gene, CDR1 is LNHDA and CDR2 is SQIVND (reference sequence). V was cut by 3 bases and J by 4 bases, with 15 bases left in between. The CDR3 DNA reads TGTGCCAGTAGTATTTTTGACGGAGCGAGCTATGGCTACACCTTC. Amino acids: CASSIFDGASYGYTF. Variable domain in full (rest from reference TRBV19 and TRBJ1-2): DGGITQSPKYLFRKEGQNVTLSCEQNLNHDAMYWYRQDPGQGLRLIYYSQIVNDFQKGDIAEGYSVSREKKESFPLTVTSAQKNPTAFYLCASSIFDGASYGYTFGSGTRLTVV.

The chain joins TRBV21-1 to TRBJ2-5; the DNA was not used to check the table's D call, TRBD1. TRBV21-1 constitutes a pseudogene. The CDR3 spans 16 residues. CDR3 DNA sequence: TGTGCCAGCAGCAACCTGGGGCTACCGAAGCCAGAGACCCAGTACTTC. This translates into CASSNLGLPKPETQYF.

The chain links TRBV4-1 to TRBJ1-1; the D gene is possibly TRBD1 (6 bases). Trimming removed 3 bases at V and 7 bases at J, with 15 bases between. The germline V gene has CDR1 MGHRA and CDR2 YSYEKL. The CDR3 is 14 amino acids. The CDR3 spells CASSQPGAGIEAFF. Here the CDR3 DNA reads TGCGCCAGCAGCCAGCCAGGGGCAGGGATTGAAGCTTTCTTT.

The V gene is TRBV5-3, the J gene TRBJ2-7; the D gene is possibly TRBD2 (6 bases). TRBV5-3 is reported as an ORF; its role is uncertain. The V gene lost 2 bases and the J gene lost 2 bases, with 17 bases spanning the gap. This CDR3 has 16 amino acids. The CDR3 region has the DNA TGTGCCAGAAGCTTTTGGCGGGACGGATGGGCCTACGAGCAGTACTTC. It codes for CARSFWRDGWAYEQYF.

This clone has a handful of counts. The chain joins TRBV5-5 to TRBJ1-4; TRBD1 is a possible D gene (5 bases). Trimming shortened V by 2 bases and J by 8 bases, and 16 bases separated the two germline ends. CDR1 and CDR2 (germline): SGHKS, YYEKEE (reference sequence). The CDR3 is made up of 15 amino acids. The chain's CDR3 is CASSFLPGEVEKLFF. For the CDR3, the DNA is TGTGCCAGCAGCTTTCTGCCGGGGGAAGTGGAAAAACTGTTTTTT.

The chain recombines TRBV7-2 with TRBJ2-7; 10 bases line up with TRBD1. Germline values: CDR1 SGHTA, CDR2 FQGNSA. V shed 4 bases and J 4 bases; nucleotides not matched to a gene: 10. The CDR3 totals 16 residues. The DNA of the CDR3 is TGTGCCAGCAGCTCGGACAGGGGGGGTAAGATTTACGAGCAGTACTTC. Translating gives CASSSDRGGKIYEQYF.

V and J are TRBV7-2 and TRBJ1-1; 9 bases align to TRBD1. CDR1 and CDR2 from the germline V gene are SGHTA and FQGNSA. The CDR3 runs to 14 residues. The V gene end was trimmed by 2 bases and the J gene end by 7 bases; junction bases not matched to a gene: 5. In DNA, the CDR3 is TGTGCCAGCAGCTTACGGGACAGGGTGAGTGAAGCTTTCTTT. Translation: CASSLRDRVSEAFF.

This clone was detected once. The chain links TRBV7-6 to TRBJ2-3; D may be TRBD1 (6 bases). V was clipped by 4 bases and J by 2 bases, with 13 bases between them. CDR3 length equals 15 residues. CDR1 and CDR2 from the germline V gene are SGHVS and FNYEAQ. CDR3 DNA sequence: TGTGCCAGCAGCTCAGTCCGGGACATCACAGATACGCAGTATTTT. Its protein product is CASSSVRDITDTQYF.

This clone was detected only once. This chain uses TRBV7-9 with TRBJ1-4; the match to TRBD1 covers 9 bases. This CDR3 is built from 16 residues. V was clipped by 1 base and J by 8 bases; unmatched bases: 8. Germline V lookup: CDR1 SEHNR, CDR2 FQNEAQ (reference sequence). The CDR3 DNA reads TGTGCCAGCAGCTTAGACCCGGGACAGGGAACGGAAAAACTGTTTTTT. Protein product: CASSLDPGQGTEKLFF.

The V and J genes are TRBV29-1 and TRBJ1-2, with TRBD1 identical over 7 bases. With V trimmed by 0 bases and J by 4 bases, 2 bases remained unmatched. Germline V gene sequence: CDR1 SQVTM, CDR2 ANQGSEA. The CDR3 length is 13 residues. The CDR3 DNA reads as TGCAGCGTTGAAGATAGGGACAGCTATGGCTACACCTTC. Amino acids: CSVEDRDSYGYTF.

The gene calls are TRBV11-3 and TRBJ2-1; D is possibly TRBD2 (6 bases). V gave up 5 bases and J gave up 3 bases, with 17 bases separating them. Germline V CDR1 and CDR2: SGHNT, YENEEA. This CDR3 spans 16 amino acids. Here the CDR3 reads CASSRNPGDHYNEQFF. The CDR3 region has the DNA TGTGCCAGCAGCAGGAACCCGGGAGACCACTACAATGAGCAGTTCTTC.

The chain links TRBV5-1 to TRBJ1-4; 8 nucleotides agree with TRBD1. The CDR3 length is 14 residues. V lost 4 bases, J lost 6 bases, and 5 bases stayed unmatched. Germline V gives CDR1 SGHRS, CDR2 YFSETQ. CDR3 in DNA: TGCGCCAGCAGCCTGCAGGGGGCGGATGAAAAACTGTTTTTT. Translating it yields CASSLQGADEKLFF.